Described below is a single T cell receptor (beta chain) sequence and its context. Original processing notes: Amplifying reference gene primers gave estimates of nucleated cell counts. Method: immunoSEQ multiplex PCR; TCRdb's copy keeps in-frame clones and lacks some. That table furnishes V, J and clone size, whereas the DNA furnished D and trimming. The repertoire holds 25,000 to 35,000 clones, about 85% seen once, with over 20% in the top ten. These data belong to a study of blood T cell repertoires in COVID-19. The overall study: Sample material is recorded as cDNA or gDNA derived from T cells, B-cell-depleted T cells, or PBMCs.

The CDR3 consists of 14 residues. V lost 8 bases and J 5 bases, leaving 15 bases between the germline ends. Germline values: CDR1 LGHNA, CDR2 YSLEER. The sample consisted of peripheral blood. The chain has TRBV4-3 and TRBJ1-4, with D maybe TRBD1 (5 bases). This TCR came from a human donor in a cohort sampled during active COVID-19. CDR3 sequence: CASAPRGWNEKLFF. CDR3 nucleotides: TGCGCCAGCGCCCCTCGGGGGTGGAATGAAAAACTGTTTTTT.